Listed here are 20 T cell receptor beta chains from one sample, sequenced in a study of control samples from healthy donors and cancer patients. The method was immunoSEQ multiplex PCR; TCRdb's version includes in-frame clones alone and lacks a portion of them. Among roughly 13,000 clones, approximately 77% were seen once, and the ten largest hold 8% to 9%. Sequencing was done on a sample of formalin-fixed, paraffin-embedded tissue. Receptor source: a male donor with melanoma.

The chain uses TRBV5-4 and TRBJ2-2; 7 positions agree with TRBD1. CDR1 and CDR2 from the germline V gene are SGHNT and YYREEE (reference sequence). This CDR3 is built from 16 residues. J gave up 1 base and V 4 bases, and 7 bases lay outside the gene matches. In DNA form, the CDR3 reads TGTGCCAGCAGCAAACCGGGACAGCGGAACACCGGGGAGCTGTTTTTT. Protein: CASSKPGQRNTGELFF. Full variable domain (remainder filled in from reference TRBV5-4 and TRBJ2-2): ETGVTQSPTHLIKTRGQQVTLRCSSQSGHNTVSWYQQALGQGPQFIFQYYREEENGRGNFPPRFSGLQFPNYSSELNVNALELDDSALYLCASSKPGQRNTGELFFGEGSRLTVL.

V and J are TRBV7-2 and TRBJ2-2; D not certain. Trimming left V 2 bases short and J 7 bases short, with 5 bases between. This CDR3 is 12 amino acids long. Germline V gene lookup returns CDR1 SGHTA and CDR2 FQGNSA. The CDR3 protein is CASSLSRGELFF. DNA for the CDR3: TGTGCCAGCAGCTTATCTCGCGGGGAGCTGTTTTTT.

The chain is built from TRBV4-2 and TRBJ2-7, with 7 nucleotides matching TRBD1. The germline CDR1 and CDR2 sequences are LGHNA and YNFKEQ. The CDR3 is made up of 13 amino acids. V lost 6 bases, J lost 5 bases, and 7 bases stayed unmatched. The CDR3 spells CASRPGGEDEQYF. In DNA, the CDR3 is TGTGCCAGCAGGCCAGGGGGAGAGGACGAGCAGTACTTC.

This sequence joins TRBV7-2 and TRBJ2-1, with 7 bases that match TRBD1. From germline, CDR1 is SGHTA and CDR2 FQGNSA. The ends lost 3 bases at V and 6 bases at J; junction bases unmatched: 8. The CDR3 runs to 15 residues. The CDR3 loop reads CASSFRGQKANEQFF. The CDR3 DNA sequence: TGTGCCAGCAGCTTCAGGGGACAGAAGGCCAATGAGCAGTTCTTC.

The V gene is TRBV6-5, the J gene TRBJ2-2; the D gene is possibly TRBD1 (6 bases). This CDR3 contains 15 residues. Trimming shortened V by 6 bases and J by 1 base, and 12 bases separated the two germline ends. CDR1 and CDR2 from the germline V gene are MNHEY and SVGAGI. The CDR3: CASSQRTENTGELFF. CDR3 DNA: TGTGCCAGCAGCCAAAGGACAGAGAACACCGGGGAGCTGTTTTTT.

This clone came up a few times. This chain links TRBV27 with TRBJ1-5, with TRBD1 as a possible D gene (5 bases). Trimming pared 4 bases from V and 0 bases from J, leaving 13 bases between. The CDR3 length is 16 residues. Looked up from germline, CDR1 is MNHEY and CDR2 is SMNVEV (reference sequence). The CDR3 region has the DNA TGTGCCAGCAGTTCCCGGGACGGGTATAGCAATCAGCCCCAGCATTTT. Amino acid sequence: CASSSRDGYSNQPQHF.

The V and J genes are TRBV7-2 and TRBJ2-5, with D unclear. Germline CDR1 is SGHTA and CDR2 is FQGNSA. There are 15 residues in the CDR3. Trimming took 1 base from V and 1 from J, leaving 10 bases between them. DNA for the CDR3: TGTGCCAGCAGCTTAGTTCCAGCCTTCCAAGAGACCCAGTACTTC. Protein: CASSLVPAFQETQYF.

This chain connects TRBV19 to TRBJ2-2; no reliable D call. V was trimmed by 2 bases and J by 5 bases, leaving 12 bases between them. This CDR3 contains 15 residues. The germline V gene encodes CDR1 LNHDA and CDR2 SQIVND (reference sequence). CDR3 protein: CASSIPFDLTGELFF. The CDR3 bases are TGTGCCAGTAGTATACCCTTCGACCTAACCGGGGAGCTGTTTTTT. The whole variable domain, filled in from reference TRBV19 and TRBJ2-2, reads DGGITQSPKYLFRKEGQNVTLSCEQNLNHDAMYWYRQDPGQGLRLIYYSQIVNDFQKGDIAEGYSVSREKKESFPLTVTSAQKNPTAFYLCASSIPFDLTGELFFGEGSRLTVL.

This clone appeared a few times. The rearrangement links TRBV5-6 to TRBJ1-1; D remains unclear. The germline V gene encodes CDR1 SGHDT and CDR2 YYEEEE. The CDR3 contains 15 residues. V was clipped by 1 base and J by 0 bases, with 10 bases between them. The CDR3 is CASSLYSDLNTEAFF. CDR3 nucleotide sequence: TGTGCCAGCAGCTTGTATAGTGATTTGAACACTGAAGCTTTCTTT.

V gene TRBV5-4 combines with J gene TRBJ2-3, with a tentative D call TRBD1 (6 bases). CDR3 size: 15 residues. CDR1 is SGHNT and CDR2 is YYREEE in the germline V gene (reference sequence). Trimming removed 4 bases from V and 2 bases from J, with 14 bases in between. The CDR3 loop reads CASSPRTAITDTQYF. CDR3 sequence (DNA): TGTGCCAGCAGCCCTCGGACAGCGATCACAGATACGCAGTATTTT.

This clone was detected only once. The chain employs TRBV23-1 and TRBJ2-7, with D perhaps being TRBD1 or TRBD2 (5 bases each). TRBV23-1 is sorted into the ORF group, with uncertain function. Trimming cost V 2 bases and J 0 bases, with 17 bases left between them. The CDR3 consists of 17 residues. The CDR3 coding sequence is TGCGCCAGCAGTCAACCCGGGGACGGTTTAGACTCCTACGAGCAGTACTTC. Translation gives CASSQPGDGLDSYEQYF.

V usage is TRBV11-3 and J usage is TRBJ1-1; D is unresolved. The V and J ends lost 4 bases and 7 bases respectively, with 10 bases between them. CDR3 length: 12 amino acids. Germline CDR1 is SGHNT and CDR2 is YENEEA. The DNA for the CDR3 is TGTGCCAGCAGCTCCTCCACCTTTGAAGCTTTCTTT. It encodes CASSSSTFEAFF.

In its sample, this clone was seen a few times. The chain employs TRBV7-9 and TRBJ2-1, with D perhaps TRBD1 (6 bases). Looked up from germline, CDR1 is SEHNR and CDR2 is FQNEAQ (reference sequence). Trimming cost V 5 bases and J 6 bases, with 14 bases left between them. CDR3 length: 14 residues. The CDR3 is CASSPQGFGNEQFF. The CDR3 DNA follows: TGTGCCAGCAGCCCCCAGGGGTTTGGCAATGAGCAGTTCTTC.

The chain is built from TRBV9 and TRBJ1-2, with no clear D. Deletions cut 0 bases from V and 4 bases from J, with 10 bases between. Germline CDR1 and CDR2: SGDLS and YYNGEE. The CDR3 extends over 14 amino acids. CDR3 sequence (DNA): TGTGCCAGCAGCGTAGAGGCAGGAGGCTATGGCTACACCTTC. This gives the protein CASSVEAGGYGYTF. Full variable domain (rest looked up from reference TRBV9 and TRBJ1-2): DSGVTQTPKHLITATGQRVTLRCSPRSGDLSVYWYQQSLDQGLQFLIQYYNGEERAKGNILERFSAQQFPDLHSELNLSSLELGDSALYFCASSVEAGGYGYTFGSGTRLTVV.

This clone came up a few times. In DNA, the CDR3 is TGTGCCAGCAGTGTACAGGGACCCCAGTTCTTC. Residues: CASSVQGPQFF. This chain links TRBV12-3 or TRBV12-4 with TRBJ2-1; perhaps TRBD1 as D (6 bases). The CDR3 is made up of 11 amino acids. Trimming took 5 bases from V and 13 from J, leaving 12 bases between them.

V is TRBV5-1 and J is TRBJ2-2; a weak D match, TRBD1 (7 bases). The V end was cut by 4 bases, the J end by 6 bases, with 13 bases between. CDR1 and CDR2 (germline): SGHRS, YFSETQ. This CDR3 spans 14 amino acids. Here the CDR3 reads CASSPQGGPGELFF. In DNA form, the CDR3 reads TGCGCCAGCAGCCCCCAGGGGGGCCCCGGGGAGCTGTTTTTT.

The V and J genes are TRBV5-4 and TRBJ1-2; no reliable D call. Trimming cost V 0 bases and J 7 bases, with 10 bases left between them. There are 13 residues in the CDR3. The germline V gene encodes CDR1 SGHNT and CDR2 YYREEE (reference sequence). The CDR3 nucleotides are TGTGCCAGCAGCTTGGGCCAGGACGGTGGCTACACCTTC. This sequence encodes CASSLGQDGGYTF.

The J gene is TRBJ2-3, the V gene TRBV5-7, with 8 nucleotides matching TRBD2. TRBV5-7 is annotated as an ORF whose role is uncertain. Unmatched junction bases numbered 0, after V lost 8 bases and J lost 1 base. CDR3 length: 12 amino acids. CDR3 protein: CARAGGTDTQYF. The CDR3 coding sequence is TGTGCCAGAGCGGGGGGCACAGATACGCAGTATTTT.

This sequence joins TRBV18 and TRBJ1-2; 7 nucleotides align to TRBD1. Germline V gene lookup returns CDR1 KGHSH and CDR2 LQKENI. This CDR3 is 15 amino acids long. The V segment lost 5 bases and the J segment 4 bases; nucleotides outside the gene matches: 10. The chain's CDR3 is CASSSNRDSLYGYTF. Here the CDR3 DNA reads TGTGCCAGCTCATCGAACCGGGACAGCCTCTATGGCTACACCTTC.

The CDR3 loop reads CASKGRNYGYTF. CDR3 DNA: TGTGCCAGTAAAGGACGGAATTATGGCTACACCTTC. This sequence joins TRBV19 and TRBJ1-2; D is undetermined. V lost 7 bases and J 5 bases, leaving 11 bases between the germline ends. The CDR3 contains 12 residues. Germline loops: CDR1 LNHDA, CDR2 SQIVND (reference sequence).